These 25 T cell receptor beta chains share one sample of origin, sequenced in a study of breast tumors, draining lymph nodes, adjacent tissues. The lymph nodes were axillary draining lymph nodes from breast cancer patients. TCRdb called the multiplex PCR reads again in MiXCR, with one record for every CDR3 protein. Of around 290,000 distinct CDR3 sequences detected, about 30% appear once; the ten largest clones hold around 1%. The sample was axillary lymph node tissue. All receptors come from a female donor with breast cancer. Some clones in this sample may be carry-over from other donors' samples.

This clonotype was counted many times. The chain joins TRBV5-1 to TRBJ2-3, with D possibly matching TRBD2 (5 bases). CDR3 length: 15 residues. The germline gives CDR1 SGHRS, CDR2 YFSETQ. The V and J ends lost 5 bases and 3 bases respectively, with 16 bases between them. In nucleotides, the CDR3 is TGCGCCAGCAGTGACGACTTCGGAGGAACAGATACGCAGTATTTT. Translation: CASSDDFGGTDTQYF.

The chain couples TRBV15 to TRBJ2-2; the D gene could be TRBD1 or TRBD2 (5 bases each). Trimming took 0 bases from V and 1 from J, leaving 6 bases between them. CDR3 length equals 15 residues. Germline CDR1 and CDR2: LNHNV and YYDKDF (reference sequence). The CDR3 reads CATSREGENTGELFF. In nucleotides, the CDR3 is TGTGCCACCAGCAGAGAGGGGGAGAACACCGGGGAGCTGTTTTTT. The entire variable domain, with the rest obtained from reference TRBV15 and TRBJ2-2, is as follows: DAMVIQNPRYQVTQFGKPVTLSCSQTLNHNVMYWYQQKSSQAPKLLFHYYDKDFNNEADTPDNFQSRRPNTSFCFLDIRSPGLGDTAMYLCATSREGENTGELFFGEGSRLTVL.

In the case of this clonotype: A read error may explain this, as a much larger clone is one base away. The rearrangement links TRBV9 to TRBJ1-2, with D possibly TRBD1 on 5 matching bases. The CDR3 runs 12 residues. Germline-derived CDR1 and CDR2 are SGDLS and YYNGEE. CDR3 in DNA: TGTGCCAGCAGCCGGCGGGGCAGTGGCCACACCTTC. Residues: CASSRRGSGHTF. Together with reference TRBV9 and TRBJ1-2, the CDR3 gives the full variable domain: DSGVTQTPKHLITATGQRVTLRCSPRSGDLSVYWYQQSLDQGLQFLIQYYNGEERAKGNILERFSAQQFPDLHSELNLSSLELGDSALYFCASSRRGSGHTFGSGTRLTVV.

This clonotype was recorded at least ten times. The V and J genes are TRBV19 and TRBJ2-1; the D gene is possibly TRBD1 (5 bases). CDR1 LNHDA and CDR2 SQIVND come from the germline V gene (reference sequence). V was shortened by 4 bases and J by 2 bases, with 6 bases between the two germline ends. This CDR3 has 13 amino acids. CDR3 in amino acids: CASSTRAYNEQFF. In DNA form, the CDR3 reads TGTGCCAGTAGTACCAGGGCCTACAATGAGCAGTTCTTC. The full variable domain, in which reference TRBV19 and TRBJ2-1 provide the parts outside the CDR3, is DGGITQSPKYLFRKEGQNVTLSCEQNLNHDAMYWYRQDPGQGLRLIYYSQIVNDFQKGDIAEGYSVSREKKESFPLTVTSAQKNPTAFYLCASSTRAYNEQFFGPGTRLTVL.

As regards this clonotype: A much larger clone is a single base away; this may be a read error. The chain recombines TRBV5-1 with TRBJ2-2; the D gene could be TRBD1 or TRBD2 (5 bases each). Germline V CDR1 and CDR2: SGHRS, YFSETQ. The CDR3 is made up of 13 amino acids. The CDR3 DNA reads as TGCGCCAGCGCAGAGGGGCGGACCGGGGTGCTGTTTTTT. It codes for CASAEGRTGVLFF.

This clonotype was found many times. The chain has TRBV20-1 and TRBJ2-1; TRBD2 is a possible D gene (5 bases). V was trimmed by 1 base and J by 8 bases, leaving 9 bases between them. Germline CDR1 reads DFQATT; CDR2 reads SNEGSKA (reference sequence). This CDR3 is built from 12 residues. CDR3 residues: CSARAGVDEQFF. In DNA form, the CDR3 reads TGCAGTGCTAGAGCCGGGGTTGATGAGCAGTTCTTC.

A remark on this clonotype: A junction end diverges from the germline sequence, so it may reflect a read error. The V and J genes are TRBV7-8 and TRBJ2-2; TRBD1 is a possible D gene (7 bases). CDR1 is SGHVS, CDR2 FQNEAQ, per germline. There are 19 residues in the CDR3. The CDR3 DNA is TGTGCCAGCAGCTTAGTCCGGGGGACAGCCCGAACGAACCCCGGGGAGCTGTTTTTT. Translation gives CASSLVRGTARTNPGELFF. The full variable domain, in which reference TRBV7-8 and TRBJ2-2 provide the parts outside the CDR3, is GAGVSQSPRYKVAKRGQDVALRCDPISGHVSLFWYQQALGQGPEFLTYFQNEAQLDKSGLPSDRFFAERPEGSVSTLKIQRTQQEDSAVYLCASSLVRGTARTNPGELFFGEGSRLTVL.

Only a few counts were recorded for this clonotype. The chain employs TRBV20-1 and TRBJ2-7; TRBD2 might be the D (6 bases). Trimming shortened V by 4 bases and J by 4 bases, and 17 bases separated the two germline ends. The CDR3 loop spans 14 amino acids. Germline CDR1 and CDR2: DFQATT and SNEGSKA (reference sequence). The CDR3 DNA sequence: TGCAGTGCTAAACTAGCCCCGCCCGTGTACGAGCAGTACTTC. Translated, it gives CSAKLAPPVYEQYF.

This clonotype was observed at least ten times. The genes are TRBV20-1 and TRBJ2-3; D perhaps matches TRBD1 (6 bases). The germline V gene encodes CDR1 DFQATT and CDR2 SNEGSKA (reference sequence). This CDR3 is built from 16 residues. V dropped 4 bases and J dropped 2 bases, with 19 bases sitting between them. CDR3 coding DNA: TGCAGTGCTACAGGGGACGCTCATGACCACACAGATACGCAGTATTTT. Protein: CSATGDAHDHTDTQYF.

The table lists this clonotype with a few counts. One base away lies a much larger clone, so this may be a sequencing read error. Lacking the conserved final phenylalanine or tryptophan, this CDR3 likely reflects a read error. This chain joins TRBV14 and TRBJ1-2; D is uncertain. The CDR3 runs 13 residues. Germline values: CDR1 SGHDN, CDR2 FVKESK. The V gene lost 1 base and the J gene lost 6 bases, with 9 bases spanning the gap. CDR3 coding DNA: TGTGCCAGCAGCCAAGGGTTGTGGGATGGCTACACCTCC. Amino acid sequence: CASSQGLWDGYTS.

This rearrangement joins TRBV7-9 to TRBJ2-7; 7 bases match TRBD2. Trimming cost V 6 bases and J 2 bases; bases outside gene matches: 19. Per the germline V gene, CDR1 is SEHNR and CDR2 is FQNEAQ (reference sequence). The CDR3 is 18 amino acids. Written as DNA, the CDR3 is TGTGCCAGCAGTTACTCGTTCCGACCGGGACTATCAACCTACGAGCAGTACTTC. Encoded protein: CASSYSFRPGLSTYEQYF. Drawing the rest from reference TRBV7-9 and TRBJ2-7, the complete variable domain is DTGVSQNPRHKITKRGQNVTFRCDPISEHNRLYWYRQTLGQGPEFLTYFQNEAQLEKSRLLSDRFSAERPKGSFSTLEIQRTEQGDSAMYLCASSYSFRPGLSTYEQYFGPGTRLTVT.

This clonotype was seen once. The chain joins TRBV19 to TRBJ2-7; D is undetermined. CDR3 length equals 12 residues. The V end was cut by 11 bases, the J end by 0 bases, with 11 bases between. Per the germline V gene, CDR1 is LNHDA and CDR2 is SQIVND (reference sequence). CDR3 in amino acids: CAGGTDSYEQYF. CDR3 DNA: TGTGCCGGTGGTACAGACTCCTACGAGCAGTACTTC.

Turning to this clonotype: The junction does not match germline at one end; this may be a read error. This chain connects TRBV20-1 to TRBJ2-7; 9 bases are a match to TRBD1. Germline assignment: CDR1 DFQATT and CDR2 SNEGSKA (reference sequence). This CDR3 comprises 14 residues. CDR3 nucleotide sequence: TGCAGTGGTAGAGTCCCACAGGGGGCCTCCGAGCAGTACTTC. It is translated as CSGRVPQGASEQYF.

This clonotype was counted between two and nine times. The rearrangement links TRBV6-2 or TRBV6-3 to TRBJ2-5; 8 bases are shared with TRBD2. CDR1 and CDR2 (germline): MNHEY, SVGEGT. Trimming at V came to 5 bases and at J to 0 bases, leaving 2 bases not matched to a gene. This CDR3 has 14 amino acids. As DNA, the CDR3 is TGTGCCAGCAGTGGGGGACTAGACCAAGAGACCCAGTACTTC. It is translated as CASSGGLDQETQYF.

On this clonotype: The junction and the germline gene differ at one end; a read error may be behind it. The V call is TRBV19, the J call TRBJ1-4; maybe TRBD1 (6 bases). CDR1 is LNHDA, CDR2 SQIVND, per germline (reference sequence). CDR3 length: 16 residues. In nucleotides, the CDR3 is TGTGCCAGTAGTACCTCACGCGGACAGACTACTGAAAAACTGTTTTTT. Translated, it gives CASSTSRGQTTEKLFF. Drawing the rest from reference TRBV19 and TRBJ1-4, the complete variable domain is DGGITQSPKYLFRKEGQNVTLSCEQNLNHDAMYWYRQDPGQGLRLIYYSQIVNDFQKGDIAEGYSVSREKKESFPLTVTSAQKNPTAFYLCASSTSRGQTTEKLFFGSGTQLSVL.

This clonotype has ten or more counts. V gene TRBV9 combines with J gene TRBJ2-5; TRBD1 aligns across 8 bases. From germline, CDR1 is SGDLS and CDR2 YYNGEE. The junction had 3 bases not matched to a gene; V was cut back by 0 bases and J by 2 bases. The CDR3 has 15 residues. The CDR3 nucleotides are TGTGCCAGCAGCGTAGGAGGACAGGGACAAGAGACCCAGTACTTC. Translated: CASSVGGQGQETQYF.

This rearrangement joins TRBV27 to TRBJ1-2; 7 positions agree with TRBD1. From germline, CDR1 is MNHEY and CDR2 SMNVEV (reference sequence). This CDR3 is 16 amino acids long. Trimming removed 1 base from V and 8 bases from J; junction bases left unmatched: 13. The DNA of the CDR3 is TGTGCCAGCAGTTTATACGGAGACAGGGTAACTCAGGGCTACACCTTC. This gives the protein CASSLYGDRVTQGYTF.

This clonotype was seen repeatedly, ten times or more. The V call is TRBV24-1, the J call TRBJ2-1; D not certain. Between the trimmed V and J ends, which lost 2 bases and 2 bases, there was a span of 15 bases. CDR1 KGHDR and CDR2 SFDVKD come from the germline V gene. CDR3 length: 17 amino acids. CDR3 in amino acids: CATSDYPRIGAYNEQFF. In DNA form, the CDR3 reads TGTGCCACCAGTGATTACCCCCGGATTGGCGCCTACAATGAGCAGTTCTTC.

V gene TRBV6-2 or TRBV6-3 combines with J gene TRBJ2-3; tentative D call: TRBD2 (6 bases). Deletions cut 0 bases from V and 8 bases from J, with 21 bases between. The V gene's germline CDR1 is MNHEY and CDR2 SVGEGT. The CDR3 has 17 residues. The chain's CDR3 is CASSYSGTGLARGTQYF. As DNA, the CDR3 is TGTGCCAGCAGTTACTCAGGGACTGGACTCGCCAGAGGTACGCAGTATTTT.

V gene TRBV29-1 combines with J gene TRBJ2-1; 9 bases are a match to TRBD2. With V trimmed by 8 bases and J by 8 bases, 7 bases remained unmatched. Germline values: CDR1 SQVTM, CDR2 ANQGSEA. The CDR3 length is 12 residues. DNA for the CDR3: TGCAGCTCCCGCGGGAGGGCCCATGAGCAGTTCTTC. Translation gives CSSRGRAHEQFF.

This clonotype was detected many times. V is TRBV5-6 and J is TRBJ2-5; 9 nucleotides line up with TRBD2. This CDR3 is 15 amino acids long. Germline V gene data show CDR1 as SGHDT and CDR2 as YYEEEE. V shed 5 bases, J shed 2 bases, and the junction held 7 bases outside the gene matches. CDR3 in amino acids: CASRRLAEYQETQYF. The CDR3 bases are TGTGCCAGCAGGAGACTAGCGGAGTATCAAGAGACCCAGTACTTC.

Notes on this clonotype: A read error may explain this, as a much larger clone is one base away. The chain employs TRBV5-1 and TRBJ2-3, with 9 nucleotides matching TRBD1. Germline loops: CDR1 SGHRS, CDR2 YFSETQ. This CDR3 comprises 18 residues. Written as DNA, the CDR3 is TGTGCCAGCAGCTGGGACAGGGAGCGCCCCGGGCGGGCAGATACGCAGTATTTT. Protein sequence: CASSWDRERPGRADTQYF.

For this clonotype: Just one base apart from a much larger clone, this may be a read error. This chain joins TRBV6-6 and TRBJ1-5; no clear D gene. The CDR3 totals 16 residues. CDR1 is MNHNY, CDR2 SVGAGI, per germline (reference sequence). Trimming left V 5 bases short and J 0 bases short, with 14 bases between. In DNA form, the CDR3 reads TGTGCCAGCAGTCCCAACGACGGAGGTAGCAATCAGCCCCAGCATTTT. Translated: CASSPNDGGSNQPQHF.

The rearrangement uses TRBV5-1 and TRBJ1-1; TRBD1 aligns across 8 bases. Trimming cost V 4 bases and J 4 bases; bases outside gene matches: 9. Germline assignment: CDR1 SGHRS and CDR2 YFSETQ. The length of the CDR3 is 15 residues. CDR3 in DNA: TGCGCCAGCAGCCCCGCCGGACAGGGACCCACTGAAGCTTTCTTT. This sequence encodes CASSPAGQGPTEAFF. Supplemented by reference TRBV5-1 and TRBJ1-1, the full variable domain reads KAGVTQTPRYLIKTRGQQVTLSCSPISGHRSVSWYQQTPGQGLQFLFEYFSETQRNKGNFPGRFSGRQFSNSRSEMNVSTLELGDSALYLCASSPAGQGPTEAFFGQGTRLTVV.

This clonotype was seen many times. The junction does not match germline at one end; this may be a read error. The V gene is TRBV13, the J gene TRBJ2-5, with 7 bases matching TRBD2. Germline CDR1 and CDR2: PRHDT and FYEKMQ (reference sequence). This CDR3 is built from 15 residues. CDR3 DNA sequence: TGTGCCGGCAGCTTAGGCCTGGGCGGGAGTGAGACCCAGTACTTC. Translation gives CAGSLGLGGSETQYF.